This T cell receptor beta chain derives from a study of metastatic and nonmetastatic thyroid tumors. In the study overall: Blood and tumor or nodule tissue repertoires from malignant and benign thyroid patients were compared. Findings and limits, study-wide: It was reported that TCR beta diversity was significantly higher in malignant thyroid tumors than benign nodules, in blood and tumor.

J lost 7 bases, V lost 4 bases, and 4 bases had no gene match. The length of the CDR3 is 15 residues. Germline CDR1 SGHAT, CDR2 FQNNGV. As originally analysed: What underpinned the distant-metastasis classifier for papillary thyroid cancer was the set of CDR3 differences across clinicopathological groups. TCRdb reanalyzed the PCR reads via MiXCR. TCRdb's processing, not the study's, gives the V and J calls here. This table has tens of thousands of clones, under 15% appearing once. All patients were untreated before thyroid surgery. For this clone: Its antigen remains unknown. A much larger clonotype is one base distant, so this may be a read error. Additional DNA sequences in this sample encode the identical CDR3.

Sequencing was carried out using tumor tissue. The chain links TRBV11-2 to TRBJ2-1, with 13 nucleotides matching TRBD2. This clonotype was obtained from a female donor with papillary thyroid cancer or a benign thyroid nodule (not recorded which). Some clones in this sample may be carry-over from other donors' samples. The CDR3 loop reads CASSSGLAGANEQFF. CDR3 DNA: TGTGCCAGCAGCTCCGGACTAGCGGGAGCAAATGAGCAGTTCTTC.